This T cell receptor beta chain came from a study of T cells in Graves' hyperthyroidism and ophthalmopathy. V dropped 1 base and J dropped 6 bases, with 13 bases sitting between them. The CDR3 extends over 14 amino acids. CDR1 SGHTA and CDR2 FQGTGA come from the germline V gene. This clonotype was seen more than once but under ten times. Its antigen is undetermined. Individuals with ophthalmopathy presented a Clinical Activity Score of at least 3, a NOSPECS grade of at least 4 and a duration under 3 months. Study-level points and caveats: Using 13 V-J features, a model discriminated ophthalmopathy from stable hyperthyroidism. Model output signaled ophthalmopathy a median 6.5 months ahead of onset.

RNA transcripts provided the source from which TCR beta CDR3 regions were amplified. TCR CDR3 regions were first amplified by RT-PCR with HTBI primers. TCRdb independently ran MiXCR on the multiplex PCR reads; one entry per CDR3 protein. The sample consists of approximately 570,000 distinct CDR3 sequences, nearly 20% of them appearing once. The sequence was obtained from a middle-aged man with Graves' ophthalmopathy. The rearrangement links TRBV7-3 to TRBJ2-7; D is perhaps TRBD2 (5 bases). The sequencing input was blood. CDR3 residues: CASSLNGNGAEQYF. For the CDR3, the DNA is TGTGCCAGCAGCTTAAACGGGAACGGCGCCGAGCAGTACTTC.